This is a list of T cell receptor beta chains from one sample in a study of blood T cell repertoires in COVID-19. Some clones are missing from TCRdb's copy, which holds only in-frame ones; the method was immunoSEQ multiplex PCR. The repertoire includes about 120,000 clones, 90% of them detected once, and about 4% sits in the top ten. The sequencing sample was made of peripheral blood. These receptors originate from a woman aged 55 to 70 with COVID-19, enrolled during active disease. The CDR3 runs from the conserved cysteine through the conserved F or W. A D gene is named only where the DNA matches it firmly. Clone size is shown for a subset of rows, as once, few, many or a class of expanded clone.

j_call | clone_size | d_call | v_call | cdr3_nt | cdr3_aa
TRBJ2-7 | . | . | TRBV5-8 | TGTGCCAGCAGCCCATCGGGGGGCGTTTCGTCCGACGAGCAGTACTTC | CASSPSGGVSSDEQYF
TRBJ2-7 | once | TRBD1 | TRBV27 | TGTGCCAGCAGTAGACAGGGGGCAACGAACGAGCAGTACTTC | CASSRQGATNEQYF
TRBJ2-1 | . | . | TRBV10-3 | TGTGCCATCAGTGAGATTGAGGTAAATGAGCAGTTCTTC | CAISEIEVNEQFF
TRBJ1-5 | . | TRBD1 | TRBV5-1 | TGCGCCAGCAGCTTGGGGGACAGGGTCAATCAGCCCCAGCATTTT | CASSLGDRVNQPQHF
TRBJ1-2 | once | TRBD1 | TRBV2 | TGTGCCAGCAGATCCATGGGGGGACAGGGTGATGGCTACACCTTC | CASRSMGGQGDGYTF
TRBJ1-2 | . | . | TRBV6-2/TRBV6-3 | TGTGCCAGCAGTGTACCGGGATCACTTGGCGGCTACACCTTC | CASSVPGSLGGYTF
TRBJ1-1 | few | . | TRBV7-9 | TGTGCCAGCAGCTCCGCGGGCGCCCTAACTGAAGCTTTCTTT | CASSSAGALTEAFF
TRBJ2-1 | . | TRBD2 | TRBV5-4 | TGTGCCAGCAGCCCCCTAGCGGGGGTTTACAATGAGCAGTTCTTC | CASSPLAGVYNEQFF
TRBJ2-7 | . | TRBD1 | TRBV10-3 | TGTGCCATCAGTGACTCGACAGGGGGCATCTACGAGCAGTACTTC | CAISDSTGGIYEQYF
TRBJ1-5 | . | TRBD1 | TRBV19 | TGTGCCAGTAGATACATATTCAGTACCCGGGACAGGGAGGCTCAGCCCCAGCATTTT | CASRYIFSTRDREAQPQHF
TRBJ2-1 | . | . | TRBV19 | TGTGCCAGTAGTATATACGGGGGTGGGAGCTACAATGAGCAGTTCTTC | CASSIYGGGSYNEQFF
TRBJ1-1 | . | . | TRBV29-1 | TGCAGCGTTGAACCCCGTATGAACACTGAAGCTTTCTTT | CSVEPRMNTEAFF
TRBJ1-2 | . | TRBD1 | TRBV18 | TGTGCCAGCTCACCATCAAATCCGGGACAGGGGGCAAGTGGCTACACCTTC | CASSPSNPGQGASGYTF
TRBJ1-1 | . | TRBD1 | TRBV6-1 | TGTGCCAGCAGTGAAGGGACAGGGGGCACTGAAGCTTTCTTT | CASSEGTGGTEAFF
TRBJ2-7 | . | TRBD1 | TRBV6-5 | TGTGCCAGCAGTTCCTCTTCTACCGGGACAGGGTTCGAGCAGTACTTC | CASSSSSTGTGFEQYF
TRBJ1-5 | . | . | TRBV3-1/TRBV3-2 | TGTGCCAGCAGCCAATCCTTCGGACAGAGGACGCAGCCCCAGCATTTT | CASSQSFGQRTQPQHF
TRBJ1-4 | . | . | TRBV5-8 | TGTGCCAGCAGCTCCCCCAGTCCGTTGGTTGGTCTGTTTTTT | CASSSPSPLVGLFF